Following are 18 T cell receptor beta chains from one sample sequenced in a study of T cell clonality in common variable immunodeficiency. TCRdb's table, derived via immunoSEQ multiplex PCR, lists solely in-frame clones and lacks some. The repertoire has around 57,000 clones, none seen only once; the ten largest take less than 4%. The sequencing sample was made of peripheral blood mononuclear cells. These receptors all come from a person between 18 and 75 years old in good health.

There are many counts of this clone. The read ends 3 residues early relative to the CDR3; the germline J gene fills the gap. The V gene is TRBV30, the J gene TRBJ1-6; tentatively, D is TRBD1 (5 bases). V lost 1 base and J lost 9, with 16 bases in between. CDR1 and CDR2 from the germline V gene are GTSNPN and SVGIG (reference sequence). The CDR3 spans 15 residues. CDR3 sequence: CAWSGGLPGSSPLHF. The covered CDR3 bases are TGTGCCTGGAGTGGGGGACTTCCCGGCAGTTCACCC.

This clone was recorded at least ten times. The CDR3 is cut off 3 residues early in the read; its end comes from the germline J gene. The V and J genes are TRBV29-1 and TRBJ1-1; weak D call: TRBD1 (5 bases). V lost 0 bases and J 5 bases, leaving 7 bases between the germline ends. CDR3 length equals 12 residues. Germline CDR1 and CDR2: SQVTM and ANQGSEA. CDR3 region: CSVEDRETEAFF. CDR3 DNA, as far as it was read: TGCAGCGTTGAAGACAGGGAAACTGAA.

This clone has at least ten counts. CDR3 sequence: CAWDSGSNQPQHF. The CDR3 DNA, read in part, is TGTGCCTGGGACAGTGGAAGCAATCAGCCC. This sequence joins TRBV30 and TRBJ1-5; a possible D gene is TRBD1 (5 bases). The CDR3 extends 3 residues past the end of the read, so its final part is completed from the germline J gene. The CDR3 totals 13 residues. V gave up 5 bases and J gave up 1 base, with 9 bases separating them. The germline V gene has CDR1 GTSNPN and CDR2 SVGIG (reference sequence).

This clone was observed many times. The junction does not match germline at one end; this may be a read error. Read sequence stops 3 residues before the CDR3 end, and the germline J gene provides the missing end. This chain connects TRBV4-2 to TRBJ1-3; possibly TRBD1 for D (5 bases). The CDR3 covers 14 residues. Per germline, CDR1 LGHNA and CDR2 YNFKEQ. CDR3 DNA, as far as it was read: TGCGCCAGCAGCTCCAGGGAGCCTGGAAACACC. Amino acids: CASSSREPGNT. The full-length CDR3 reads as CASSSREPGNTIYF.

Worth noting for this clone: The missing CDR3 end, 3 residues past where the read stops, is filled in from the germline J gene. The chain is built from TRBV5-1 and TRBJ1-2; TRBD1 might be the D (6 bases). Per the germline V gene, CDR1 is SGHRS and CDR2 is YFSETQ. The CDR3 runs to 13 residues. The sequenced CDR3 bases are TGCGCCAGCAGCCAAGGGACAACCTACGAC. This encodes CASSQGTTYD. The entire CDR3 protein is CASSQGTTYDYTF.

This clone occurred many times. The missing CDR3 end, 3 residues past where the read stops, is filled in from the germline J gene. The V call is TRBV20-1, the J call TRBJ2-7; D is undetermined. The V gene lost 1 base and the J gene lost 3 bases, with 13 bases spanning the gap. The germline CDR1 and CDR2 sequences are DFQATT and SNEGSKA (reference sequence). CDR3 length: 14 amino acids. CDR3 in amino acids: CSARAALSNYEQYF. The CDR3 DNA, read in part, is TGCAGTGCTAGAGCTGCGTTATCGAACTACGAG.

This clone showed up many times. The CDR3 extends 3 residues past the end of the read, so its final part is completed from the germline J gene. The rearrangement uses TRBV6-2 or TRBV6-3 and TRBJ2-1; 14 bases match TRBD2. Looked up from germline, CDR1 is MNHEY and CDR2 is SVGEGT. Trimming cost V 5 bases and J 7 bases; bases outside gene matches: 4. This CDR3 is built from 15 residues. This CDR3 is CASSPGLAGENEQFF. Partial CDR3 DNA: TGTGCCAGCAGTCCGGGACTAGCGGGAGAGAATGAG.

This clone was picked up many times. The CDR3 sequence is CASRRFGHTDTQYF. The part of the CDR3 DNA that was read is TGTGCCAGCAGACGTTTTGGCCACACAGATACG. The rearrangement uses TRBV11-2 and TRBJ2-3; no clear D. The CDR3 is cut off 3 residues early in the read; its end comes from the germline J gene. Germline-derived CDR1 and CDR2 are SGHAT and FQNNGV. The CDR3 is made up of 14 amino acids. V lost 6 bases, J lost 2 bases, and 12 bases lay in between.

There are many counts of this clone. From the germline J gene comes the end of the CDR3, since the read stops 3 residues before it. The chain combines TRBV7-2 with TRBJ1-1, with TRBD1 matching 7 bases. Germline V lookup: CDR1 SGHTA, CDR2 FQGNSA. The CDR3 runs 14 residues. V shed 2 bases and J 5 bases; nucleotides not matched to a gene: 5. The sequenced part of the CDR3 DNA is TGTGCCAGCAGCTTACGGACAGGCGGGACTGAA. Residues: CASSLRTGGTE. The CDR3 as a whole reads CASSLRTGGTEAFF.

This clone was counted ten times or more. The read ends 3 residues early relative to the CDR3; the germline J gene fills the gap. This chain joins TRBV4-2 and TRBJ2-6; TRBD2 agrees at 10 bases. CDR3 length equals 18 residues. V trimming: 4 bases; J trimming: 0 bases; junction bases outside the gene matches: 6. Germline loops: CDR1 LGHNA, CDR2 YNFKEQ. CDR3 bases read: TGTGCCAGCAGCCGTCTAGCGGGAGTGAGCTCTGGGGCCAACGTC. Encoded protein: CASSRLAGVSSGANV. The CDR3 reads in full as CASSRLAGVSSGANVLTF.

This clone was counted ten times or more. The read falls 3 residues short of the CDR3 end, and the missing part is taken from the germline J gene. This sequence joins TRBV18 and TRBJ2-7; no definite D call. Deletions cut 3 bases from V and 3 bases from J, with 15 bases between. From germline, CDR1 is KGHSH and CDR2 LQKENI. This CDR3 region has 15 residues. The part of the CDR3 DNA that was read is TGTGCCAGCTCACCCTTGGTAGGAGAGCGCTACGAG. Protein product: CASSPLVGERYE. The whole CDR3 is CASSPLVGERYEQYF. Full variable domain (outside the CDR3, taken from reference TRBV18 and TRBJ2-7): NAGVMQNPRHLVRRRGQEARLRCSPMKGHSHVYWYRQLPEEGLKFMVYLQKENIIDESGMPKERFSAEFPKEGPSILRIQQVVRGDSAAYFCASSPLVGERYEQYFGPGTRLTVT.

This clone came up a few times. The DNA ends 3 residues before the CDR3 does, and the rest of the CDR3 is filled in from the germline J gene. The V gene is TRBV19, the J gene TRBJ1-6; D may be TRBD1 (5 bases). The germline CDR1 and CDR2 sequences are LNHDA and SQIVND (reference sequence). The CDR3 spans 14 residues. Trimming removed 3 bases at V and 8 bases at J, with 11 bases between. The part of the CDR3 DNA that was read is TGTGCCAGTAGTATTGACCAGGGATATTCACCC. Its translation: CASSIDQGYSP. The entire CDR3 protein reads CASSIDQGYSPLHF.

A remark on this clone: The DNA ends 3 residues before the CDR3 does, and the rest of the CDR3 is filled in from the germline J gene. This rearrangement joins TRBV20-1 to TRBJ2-7, with TRBD1 matching 9 bases. The CDR3 consists of 14 residues. CDR1 is DFQATT and CDR2 is SNEGSKA in the germline V gene (reference sequence). V was clipped by 6 bases and J by 5 bases; unmatched bases: 11. The CDR3 spells CSASPGQGSNEQYF. Partial CDR3 DNA: TGCAGTGCCTCTCCGGGACAGGGATCCAACGAG.

This clone showed up many times. The read falls 3 residues short of the CDR3 end, and the missing part is taken from the germline J gene. The V and J genes are TRBV23-1 and TRBJ2-5; TRBD1 is a possible D gene (5 bases). TRBV23-1 is noted as an ORF with a role that remains uncertain. The CDR3 totals 15 residues. V lost 3 bases to trimming and J lost 2 bases, with 13 bases between them. The covered CDR3 bases are TGCGCCAGCAGTCACCAGGGCGTGTCACAAGAGACC. Translating gives CASSHQGVSQET. The entire CDR3 is CASSHQGVSQETQYF.

This clone has ten or more counts. With the read ending 3 residues before the CDR3 end, the germline J gene is used to fill in that end. V usage is TRBV10-3 and J usage is TRBJ1-4; no reliable D call. Germline V CDR1 and CDR2: ENHRY, SYGVKD. V gave up 3 bases and J gave up 1 base, with 6 bases separating them. CDR3 length: 14 residues. Incomplete CDR3 DNA: TGTGCCATCAGTGACCGGGGAACTAATGAAAAA. The encoded protein is CAISDRGTNEK. The whole CDR3 protein reads CAISDRGTNEKLFF.

This clone was found many times. The DNA ends 3 residues before the CDR3 does, and the rest of the CDR3 is filled in from the germline J gene. The chain joins TRBV7-6 to TRBJ2-2; 10 bases align to TRBD2. The germline gives CDR1 SGHVS, CDR2 FNYEAQ. This CDR3 is 16 amino acids long. The V and J ends lost 0 bases and 6 bases, in that order; junction bases with no gene match: 4. CDR3 region: CASSLASLAGAGELFF. The part of the CDR3 DNA that was read is TGTGCCAGCAGCTTAGCGAGCCTAGCGGGAGCCGGGGAG.

The sample holds many counts of this clone. The read falls 3 residues short of the CDR3 end, and the missing part is taken from the germline J gene. V gene TRBV20-1 combines with J gene TRBJ2-3; either TRBD1 or TRBD2 may supply D (5 bases each). The CDR3 length is 15 residues. Trimming took 3 bases from V and 6 from J, leaving 19 bases between them. Germline CDR1 is DFQATT and CDR2 is SNEGSKA (reference sequence). Partial CDR3 DNA: TGCAGTGCTAGTATAACCCCCGAGGGGTTGGATACG. It is translated as CSASITPEGLDT. The full CDR3 sequence reads CSASITPEGLDTQYF.

This clone has at least ten counts. The read comes to an end 3 residues before the CDR3 does, leaving the germline J gene to fill in the end. This sequence joins TRBV6-1 and TRBJ1-1, with 8 bases matching TRBD1. The CDR3 has 15 amino acids. CDR1 and CDR2 from the germline V gene are MNHNS and SASEGT. Losses at the gene ends were 2 bases for V and 7 bases for J; bases not matched to a gene: 9. CDR3 DNA (partial): TGTGCCAGCAGTGAAAGAGGACAGGGACGGGGTGAA. It translates to CASSERGQGRGE. The full CDR3 sequence reads CASSERGQGRGEAFF.